Below are 27 T cell receptor beta chains sequenced from a single sample in a study of T cells after yellow fever vaccination. Via MiXCR, TCRdb re-called the 5' RACE reads, giving one row per CDR3 protein. Here the sample spans about 150,000 distinct CDR3 sequences, 6.2% being singletons. The sample was CD4+ T cells sorted from PBMCs, taken on the day of the first yellow fever vaccination. These receptors all stem from a man aged 18 to 30 who received the YFV17D yellow fever vaccine.

The CDR3, as DNA: TGTGCCAGTAGTATACGTCGGGTGAACACCGGGGAGCTGTTTTTT. It specifies CASSIRRVNTGELFF. The V gene is TRBV19, the J gene TRBJ2-2; D is unclear. This CDR3 has 15 residues. CDR1 is LNHDA and CDR2 is SQIVND in the germline V gene (reference sequence). Between the trimmed V and J ends, which lost 2 bases and 1 base, there was a span of 8 bases.

This clonotype ranks as medium-sized. The rearrangement joins TRBV20-1 to TRBJ1-2; D not certain. The length of the CDR3 is 12 residues. In germline, CDR1 is DFQATT, CDR2 SNEGSKA (reference sequence). The germline V and J ends were trimmed by 6 bases and 6 bases, with 14 bases remaining between them. DNA of the CDR3: TGCAGTGCAGCGAGTGATAAGGATGGCTACACCTTC. Amino acids: CSAASDKDGYTF.

This clonotype was counted at least ten times. The J gene is TRBJ2-3, the V gene TRBV7-2; no reliable D call. Germline V gene data show CDR1 as SGHTA and CDR2 as FQGNSA. V was pared by 2 bases and J by 2 bases, with 5 bases between. The CDR3 extends over 13 amino acids. CDR3 sequence: CASSLQVTDTQYF. The CDR3 DNA sequence: TGTGCCAGCAGCTTACAGGTCACAGATACGCAGTATTTT.

In its sample, this clonotype was seen a few times. The rearrangement joins TRBV7-2 to TRBJ2-3; D gene unclear. The CDR3 has 17 residues. Germline V gives CDR1 SGHTA, CDR2 FQGNSA. V shed 0 bases and J shed 0 bases, with 13 bases lying between them. CDR3 loop: CASSLAIWEKSTDTQYF. The CDR3 nucleotides read TGTGCCAGCAGCTTAGCGATTTGGGAAAAGAGCACAGATACGCAGTATTTT.

V gene TRBV6-1 combines with J gene TRBJ1-2, with a tentative D call TRBD1 (5 bases). The CDR3 is 14 residues long. Deletions cut 4 bases from V and 4 bases from J, with 13 bases between. Germline V gene lookup returns CDR1 MNHNS and CDR2 SASEGT. CDR3 sequence reads: CASSAGGMGYGYTF. CDR3 nucleotide sequence: TGTGCCAGCAGTGCCGGGGGGATGGGCTATGGCTACACCTTC.

The V gene is TRBV2, the J gene TRBJ2-7, with a weak D call TRBD1 (5 bases). The CDR3 spans 13 residues. Germline V CDR1 and CDR2: SNHLY, FYNNEI. Trimming took 7 bases from V and 0 from J, leaving 10 bases between them. The CDR3 nucleotides read TGTGCCAGCAAGTCTAGGGGCTCCTACGAGCAGTACGTC. Protein product: CASKSRGSYEQYV.

The genes are TRBV5-1 and TRBJ1-1, with D tentatively TRBD1 (5 bases). Germline CDR1 SGHRS, CDR2 YFSETQ. The V and J ends lost 4 bases and 10 bases respectively, with 17 bases between them. The CDR3 sequence is 13 residues long. CDR3 in DNA: TGCGCCAGCAGCACTGAGTACCGGGACGGAGCTTTCTTT. Translated, it gives CASSTEYRDGAFF.

The chain recombines TRBV9 with TRBJ2-1; 9 bases agree with TRBD2. The CDR3 is 16 residues long. The V gene's germline CDR1 is SGDLS and CDR2 YYNGEE. Unmatched junction bases numbered 9, after V lost 3 bases and J lost 5 bases. CDR3 loop: CASSAPVAGAHNEQFF. The CDR3 DNA reads as TGTGCCAGCAGCGCCCCTGTAGCGGGGGCCCACAATGAGCAGTTCTTC.

This clonotype was recorded a few times. The chain uses TRBV29-1 and TRBJ1-2; 8 bases fit TRBD1. Germline V gene lookup returns CDR1 SQVTM and CDR2 ANQGSEA. The length of the CDR3 is 13 residues. Losses at the gene ends were 4 bases for V and 7 bases for J; bases not matched to a gene: 8. The CDR3 sequence: CSVVGRGPVGYTF. The CDR3 nucleotides are TGCAGCGTTGTCGGCAGGGGGCCTGTTGGCTACACCTTC. Complete variable domain (other parts from reference TRBV29-1 and TRBJ1-2): SAVISQKPSRDICQRGTSLTIQCQVDSQVTMMFWYRQQPGQSLTLIATANQGSEATYESGFVIDKFPISRPNLTFSTLTVSNMSPEDSSIYLCSVVGRGPVGYTFGSGTRLTVV.

In regard to this clonotype: This could be a read error, since a much larger clone is one nucleotide away. This chain connects TRBV4-3 to TRBJ2-3, with 7 bases identical to TRBD1. Germline-derived CDR1 and CDR2 are LGHNA and YSLEER. Unmatched junction bases numbered 5, after V lost 0 bases and J lost 2 bases. This CDR3 spans 16 amino acids. The CDR3 here is CASSQEGTVITDTQYF. CDR3 nucleotides: TGCGCCAGCAGCCAAGAAGGGACAGTGATCACAGATACGCAGTATTTT.

This clonotype was recorded many times. The V gene is TRBV12-3 or TRBV12-4, the J gene TRBJ1-2; D is perhaps TRBD1 (6 bases). The CDR3 length is 14 residues. Trimming took 8 bases from V and 2 from J, leaving 15 bases between them. CDR3 in amino acids: CASGPIRGNYGYTF. DNA of the CDR3: TGTGCCAGCGGACCGATCAGGGGAAACTATGGCTACACCTTC.

This clonotype was counted a few times. The chain couples TRBV7-2 to TRBJ2-1; perhaps TRBD2 as D (7 bases). Per germline, CDR1 SGHTA and CDR2 FQGNSA. The CDR3 spans 16 residues. Trimming stripped 1 base from V and 2 bases from J, with 12 bases between. CDR3 residues: CASSLEVGGPYNEQFF. In nucleotides, the CDR3 is TGTGCCAGCAGCTTAGAGGTGGGGGGGCCCTACAATGAGCAGTTCTTC.

This clonotype was seen a few times. The chain combines TRBV19 with TRBJ2-1, with a tentative D call TRBD1 (6 bases). V was shortened by 7 bases and J by 6 bases, with 13 bases between the two germline ends. This CDR3 region has 13 residues. Germline values: CDR1 LNHDA, CDR2 SQIVND (reference sequence). In DNA form, the CDR3 reads TGTGCCAGTAATAACAACAGGGCCAATGAGCAGTTCTTC. Translation gives CASNNNRANEQFF.

This clonotype showed up many times. The chain couples TRBV25-1 to TRBJ2-1; 7 nucleotides match TRBD1. The trim removed 1 base at V and 9 bases at J, leaving 3 bases unmatched. This CDR3 has 13 residues. Germline lookup yields CDR1 MGHDK and CDR2 SYGVNS. The CDR3 here is CASSEWSGGEQFF. CDR3 coding DNA: TGTGCCAGCAGTGAATGGTCAGGGGGTGAGCAGTTCTTC.

This clonotype has at least ten counts. The gene calls are TRBV7-2 and TRBJ2-1, with 9 bases identical to TRBD2. CDR1 and CDR2 (germline): SGHTA, FQGNSA. This CDR3 contains 14 residues. The trim removed 8 bases at V and 6 bases at J, leaving 8 bases unmatched. This CDR3 is CASGRRGGPNEQFF. DNA of the CDR3: TGTGCCAGCGGTCGGCGGGGGGGTCCCAATGAGCAGTTCTTC.

This clonotype came up many times. The V and J genes are TRBV6-5 and TRBJ2-1; 15 nucleotides align to TRBD2. Unmatched junction bases numbered 3, after V lost 6 bases and J lost 6 bases. Per the germline V gene, CDR1 is MNHEY and CDR2 is SVGAGI. The CDR3 contains 15 residues. The CDR3 nucleotides are TGTGCCAGCAGCCTGGGACTAGCGGGGGGCAATGAGCAGTTCTTC. It is translated as CASSLGLAGGNEQFF.

This chain uses TRBV6-2 or TRBV6-3 with TRBJ1-2; D gene unclear. This CDR3 spans 11 amino acids. The V gene's germline CDR1 is MNHEY and CDR2 SVGEGT. V was cut by 5 bases and J by 10 bases, with 11 bases left in between. The CDR3 loop reads CASSSSGTYTF. The CDR3 bases are TGTGCCAGCAGTAGCTCCGGAACCTACACCTTC.

The chain joins TRBV3-1 to TRBJ1-2; D is uncertain. This CDR3 region has 14 residues. Trimming stripped 5 bases from V and 8 bases from J, with 18 bases between. Germline V lookup: CDR1 LGHDT, CDR2 YNNKEL (reference sequence). The CDR3 reads CASSVEPGRGGYTF. CDR3 bases: TGTGCCAGCAGCGTAGAGCCCGGGCGTGGAGGCTACACCTTC.

Comments on this clonotype: This clone may be a read error of a much larger clone one base away. Because the CDR3 is missing its conserved closing phenylalanine or tryptophan, this is likely a read error. The chain carries TRBV5-5 and TRBJ2-7; D unclear. Per germline, CDR1 SGHKS and CDR2 YYEKEE (reference sequence). The CDR3 has 14 amino acids. V was clipped by 4 bases and J by 7 bases, with 18 bases between them. The DNA for the CDR3 is TGTGCCAGCAGCCACCGACCCGGCGATAGGGAGCAGTACTAC. This codes for CASSHRPGDREQYY.

This clonotype has a handful of counts. In nucleotides, the CDR3 is TGCGCCAGCAGCTTGACTGTCTCCTACGAGCAGTACTTC. It encodes CASSLTVSYEQYF. The genes are TRBV5-1 and TRBJ2-7; D is undetermined. Per germline, CDR1 SGHRS and CDR2 YFSETQ. V dropped 1 base and J dropped 0 bases, with 5 bases sitting between them. There are 13 residues in the CDR3.

This clonotype was observed a handful of times. This sequence joins TRBV3-1 and TRBJ2-1; no firm D call. Germline CDR1 reads LGHDT; CDR2 reads YNNKEL (reference sequence). This CDR3 has 15 amino acids. Trimming took off 2 bases at V and 3 bases at J, with 11 bases between the two ends. This chain's CDR3 is CASSQPLDGYNEQFF. CDR3 nucleotide sequence: TGTGCCAGCAGCCAACCCCTAGACGGCTACAATGAGCAGTTCTTC.

V is TRBV3-1 and J is TRBJ1-5; 7 bases are a match to TRBD1. There are 14 residues in the CDR3. Losses at the gene ends were 4 bases for V and 9 bases for J; bases not matched to a gene: 9. CDR1 is LGHDT and CDR2 is YNNKEL in the germline V gene (reference sequence). The CDR3, as DNA: TGTGCCAGCAGCCTAGGACAGGCCGGTCGGCCCCAGCATTTT. It specifies CASSLGQAGRPQHF.

This clonotype was observed at least ten times. This sequence joins TRBV7-9 and TRBJ2-3; 9 nucleotides agree with TRBD2. CDR3 length equals 15 residues. With 3 bases clipped from V and 4 bases from J, the junction kept 5 bases outside the gene matches. Germline assignment: CDR1 SEHNR and CDR2 FQNEAQ (reference sequence). CDR3 sequence: CASSLYSGGSDTQYF. The CDR3 DNA follows: TGTGCCAGCAGCTTGTACAGCGGGGGGTCAGATACGCAGTATTTT.

In this sample, this clonotype turned up a few times. The rearrangement joins TRBV7-2 to TRBJ2-3, with 11 positions matching TRBD2. Germline-derived CDR1 and CDR2 are SGHTA and FQGNSA. The V segment lost 4 bases and the J segment 3 bases; nucleotides outside the gene matches: 3. The CDR3 sequence is 15 residues long. The CDR3, as DNA: TGTGCCAGCAGCTATAGCGGGGGGGAGACAGATACGCAGTATTTT. Translation: CASSYSGGETDTQYF.

J is TRBJ1-1 and V is TRBV19; D may be TRBD1 (5 bases). Germline-derived CDR1 and CDR2 are LNHDA and SQIVND (reference sequence). Trimming removed 2 bases from V and 0 bases from J, with 7 bases in between. This CDR3 has 14 amino acids. CDR3 loop: CASSIRGMNTEAFF. Written as DNA, the CDR3 is TGTGCCAGTAGTATAAGGGGTATGAACACTGAAGCTTTCTTT.

This clonotype has at least ten counts. This chain connects TRBV3-1 to TRBJ2-5; D is ambiguous. V shed 2 bases and J shed 4 bases, with 5 bases lying between them. This CDR3 is built from 12 residues. The V gene's germline CDR1 is LGHDT and CDR2 YNNKEL (reference sequence). CDR3 DNA sequence: TGTGCCAGCAGCCAAAGGCGAGAGACCCAGTACTTC. As protein: CASSQRRETQYF.

This clonotype was seen more than once but under ten times. The V call is TRBV4-2, the J call TRBJ1-1, with D unclear. Trimming cost V 4 bases and J 3 bases, with 9 bases left between them. Germline lookup yields CDR1 LGHNA and CDR2 YNFKEQ. This CDR3 is 13 amino acids long. The CDR3 spells CASSPLPYTEAFF. The DNA for the CDR3 is TGTGCCAGCAGCCCTCTTCCCTACACTGAAGCTTTCTTT.